This entry features one T cell receptor beta chain sequence. Its antigen is currently unknown. This sample was taken from a study of T cell responses to AZD1222 COVID-19 vaccine. General observations from the study: Only five or six AZD1222 recipients tested seropositive at baseline. Spike-specific TCR breadth and depth both grew after two AZD1222 doses. Spike-wide vaccine-associated CD4 TCRs dominated at 160-218 and 743-854.

V lost 1 base to trimming and J lost 4 bases, with 16 bases between them. This CDR3 is 16 amino acids long. Germline-derived CDR1 and CDR2 are MNHNS and SASEGT. Sequencing used immunoSEQ multiplex PCR; TCRdb keeps in-frame clones, though not all of them. Here the sample spans about 160,000 clones, roughly 94% being singletons. The chain recombines TRBV6-1 with TRBJ1-1, with D uncertain. Here the sequenced sample was peripheral blood, taken 28 days after the second AZD1222 dose. This TCR came from an adult who received the AZD1222 COVID-19 vaccine. The CDR3 protein is CASSEESYRRGTEAFF. The DNA of the CDR3 is TGTGCCAGCAGTGAAGAGAGTTACAGACGCGGCACTGAAGCTTTCTTT.